This T cell receptor beta chain originates from a study of OX40 agonist ivuxolimab in advanced cancers. Study summary: People in dose escalation had one of these cancers: hepatocellular carcinoma, melanoma, renal cell or head and neck cancer. Participants could have had prior anti-PD-1, anti-PD-L1 or anti-CTLA-4 therapy, and roughly 39% had some.

Measured with immunoSEQ multiplex PCR; TCRdb has only the in-frame clones, and not every one. In the table there are fewer than 65,000 clones, 70% to 90% of which are singletons. The J segment lost 2 bases and the V segment lost 1 base, leaving 6 bases of the junction unmatched. Germline V CDR1 and CDR2: SGHNT, YYREEE (reference sequence). CDR3 size: 16 residues. Patients were excluded for autoimmune disease history or systemic immunosuppression. Study-wide results and caveats: On average, CD8+ T cells showed a greater number of expanded clones than CD4+.

Concerning this clone itself: As yet, its antigen is unknown.

This receptor was taken from an adult with an advanced solid tumor such as melanoma, head and neck, liver or kidney cancer. The sequenced sample was CD4+ or CD8+ T cells sorted from blood, obtained in a trial of the OX40 agonist ivuxolimab. The chain is built from TRBV5-4 and TRBJ2-7; 10 nucleotides agree with TRBD1. For the CDR3, the DNA is TGTGCCAGCAGCTTGATGGCAGGGACAGGGGCCTACGAGCAGTACTTC. Translation: CASSLMAGTGAYEQYF.